This T cell receptor (beta chain) emerged from a study of blood T cell repertoires in COVID-19. Overall study context: The analysed material was cDNA or gDNA that came from T cells, B-cell-depleted T cells, or PBMCs.

Germline trimming cut 6 bases from V and 8 bases from J; bases unmatched to any gene: 14. Germline CDR1 MNHNY, CDR2 SVGAGI (reference sequence). The CDR3 runs to 16 residues. Per the authors' pipeline: Estimates of nucleated cell counts were drawn from the amplification of reference gene primers. Assay: immunoSEQ multiplex PCR; the TCRdb copy retains only in-frame clones and omits some. For V, J and clone size, that table is used; D and trimming come from the DNA. The sample holds 25,000 to 30,000 clones; roughly 88% are singletons and the top ten take 25% to 30%. In Seattle, patients joined the study during active infection and were tracked longitudinally.

This TCR came from an elderly woman with COVID-19, enrolled during active disease. The rearrangement uses TRBV6-6 and TRBJ2-1, with 9 bases aligning to TRBD2. Sequences were obtained from peripheral blood. The CDR3 bases are TGTGCCAGCAGAAGCGCCGGGACTAGCAGGGGGGATGAGCAGTTCTTC. This codes for CASRSAGTSRGDEQFF.